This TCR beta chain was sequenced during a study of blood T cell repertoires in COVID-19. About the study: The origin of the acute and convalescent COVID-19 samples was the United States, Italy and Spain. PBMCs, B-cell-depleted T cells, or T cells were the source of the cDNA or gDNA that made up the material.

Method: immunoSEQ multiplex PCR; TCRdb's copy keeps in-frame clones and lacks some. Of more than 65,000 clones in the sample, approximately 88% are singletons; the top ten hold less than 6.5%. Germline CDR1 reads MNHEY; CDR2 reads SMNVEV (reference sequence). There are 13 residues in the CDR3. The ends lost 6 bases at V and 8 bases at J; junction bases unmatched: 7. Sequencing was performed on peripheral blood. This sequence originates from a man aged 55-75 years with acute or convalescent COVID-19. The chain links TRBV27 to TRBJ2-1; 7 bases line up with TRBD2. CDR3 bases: TGTGCCAGCAGCAGAACCACTAGCGATGAGCAGTTCTTC. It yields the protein CASSRTTSDEQFF.